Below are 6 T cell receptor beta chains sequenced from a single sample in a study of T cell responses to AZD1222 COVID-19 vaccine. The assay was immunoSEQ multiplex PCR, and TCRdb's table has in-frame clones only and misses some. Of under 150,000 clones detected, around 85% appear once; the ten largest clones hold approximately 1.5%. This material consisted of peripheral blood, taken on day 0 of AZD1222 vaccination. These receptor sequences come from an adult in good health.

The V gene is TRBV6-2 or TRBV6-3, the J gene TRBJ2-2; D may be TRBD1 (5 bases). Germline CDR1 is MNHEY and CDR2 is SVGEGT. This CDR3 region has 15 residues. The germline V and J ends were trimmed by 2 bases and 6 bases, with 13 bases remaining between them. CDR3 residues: CASSYGRRAAGELFF. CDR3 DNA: TGTGCCAGCAGTTACGGGCGCAGGGCGGCCGGGGAGCTGTTTTTT.

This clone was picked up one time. The chain's CDR3 is CASSGRQIYGYTF. DNA for the CDR3: TGTGCCAGCAGCGGTCGACAAATCTATGGCTACACCTTC. The J gene is TRBJ1-2, the V gene TRBV9, with D uncertain. The germline V gene has CDR1 SGDLS and CDR2 YYNGEE. This CDR3 has 13 residues. Trimming stripped 3 bases from V and 4 bases from J, with 10 bases between.

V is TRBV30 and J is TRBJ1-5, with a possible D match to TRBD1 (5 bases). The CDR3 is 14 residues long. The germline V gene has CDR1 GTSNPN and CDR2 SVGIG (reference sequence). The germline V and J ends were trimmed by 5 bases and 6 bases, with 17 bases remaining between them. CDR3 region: CAWGSGGKSQPQHF. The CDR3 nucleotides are TGTGCCTGGGGTTCGGGGGGGAAAAGTCAGCCCCAGCATTTT.

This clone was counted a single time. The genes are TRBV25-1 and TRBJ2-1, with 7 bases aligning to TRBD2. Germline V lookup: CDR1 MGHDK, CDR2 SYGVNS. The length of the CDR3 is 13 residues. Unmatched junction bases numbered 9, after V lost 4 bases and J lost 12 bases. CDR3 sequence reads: CASSAPFSGPQFF. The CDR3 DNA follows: TGTGCCAGCAGTGCCCCCTTTAGCGGGCCGCAGTTCTTC. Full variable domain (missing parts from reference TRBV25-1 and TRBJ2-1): EADIYQTPRYLVIGTGKKITLECSQTMGHDKMYWYQQDPGMELHLIHYSYGVNSTEKGDLSSESTVSRIRTEHFPLTLESARPSHTSQYLCASSAPFSGPQFFGPGTRLTVL.

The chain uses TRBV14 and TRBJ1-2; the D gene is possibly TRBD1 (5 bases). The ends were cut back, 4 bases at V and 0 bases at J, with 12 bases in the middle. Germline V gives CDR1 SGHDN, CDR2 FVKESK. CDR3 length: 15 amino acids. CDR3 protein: CASSRDGTANYGYTF. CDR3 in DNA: TGTGCCAGCAGCCGAGACGGGACGGCTAACTATGGCTACACCTTC.

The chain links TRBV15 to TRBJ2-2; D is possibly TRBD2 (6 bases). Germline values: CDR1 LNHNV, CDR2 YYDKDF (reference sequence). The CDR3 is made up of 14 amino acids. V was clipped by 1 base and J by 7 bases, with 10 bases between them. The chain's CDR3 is CATSRAGVSGELFF. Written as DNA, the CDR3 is TGTGCCACCAGCAGAGCGGGAGTGAGCGGGGAGCTGTTTTTT.